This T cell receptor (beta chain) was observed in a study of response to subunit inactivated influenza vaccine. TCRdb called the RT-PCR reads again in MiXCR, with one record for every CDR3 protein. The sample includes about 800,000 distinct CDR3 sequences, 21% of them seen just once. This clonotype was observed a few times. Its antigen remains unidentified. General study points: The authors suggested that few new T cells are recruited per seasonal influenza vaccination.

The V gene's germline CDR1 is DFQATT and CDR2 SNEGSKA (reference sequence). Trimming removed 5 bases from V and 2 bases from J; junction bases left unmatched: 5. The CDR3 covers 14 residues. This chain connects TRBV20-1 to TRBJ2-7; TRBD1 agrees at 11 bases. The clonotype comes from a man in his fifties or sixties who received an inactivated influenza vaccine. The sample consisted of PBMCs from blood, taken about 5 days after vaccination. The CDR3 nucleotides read TGCAGTGCTGGGGAGGGACAGGGGGCCTACGAGCAGTACTTC. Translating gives CSAGEGQGAYEQYF.